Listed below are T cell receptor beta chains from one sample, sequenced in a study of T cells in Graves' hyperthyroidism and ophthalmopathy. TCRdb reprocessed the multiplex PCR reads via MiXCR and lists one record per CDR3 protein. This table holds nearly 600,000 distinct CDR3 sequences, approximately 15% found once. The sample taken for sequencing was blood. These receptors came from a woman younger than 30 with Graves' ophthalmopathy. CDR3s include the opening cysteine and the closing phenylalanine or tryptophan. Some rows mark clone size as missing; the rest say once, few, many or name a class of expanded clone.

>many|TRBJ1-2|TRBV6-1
CASSSTDIGYTF
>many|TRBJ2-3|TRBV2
CASSDQRANTDTQYF
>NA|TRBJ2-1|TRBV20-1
CSARIGLAGAVGWQFF
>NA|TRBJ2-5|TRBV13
CASSLSGTRGQETQYF
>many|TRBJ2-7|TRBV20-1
CSAISPLGYEQYF
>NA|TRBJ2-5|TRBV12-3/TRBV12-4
CASQMALARETQYF
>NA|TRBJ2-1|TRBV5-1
CASSSPRGNYNEQFF
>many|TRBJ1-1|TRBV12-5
CASGLVAGPRNTEAFF
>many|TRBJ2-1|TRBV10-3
CAISEGGRQVTEQFF
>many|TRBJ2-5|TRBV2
CASSESGDPGYF
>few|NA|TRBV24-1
CATSEKGPLRGAFF
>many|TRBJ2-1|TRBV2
CASDNGGRGTNEQFF
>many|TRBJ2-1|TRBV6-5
CASSYFGGNEQFF
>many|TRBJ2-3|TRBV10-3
CAISESSGTDTQYF
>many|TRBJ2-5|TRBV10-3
CAISKQGLGETQYF
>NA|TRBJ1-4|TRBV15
CATSKDRLGQGREKLLF
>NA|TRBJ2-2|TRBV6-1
CASTGELFF
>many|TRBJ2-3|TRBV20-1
CSASEWREGADTQYF
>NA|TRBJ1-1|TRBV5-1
CASSAPRDRLEAFF
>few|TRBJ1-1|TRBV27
CASSHGTGGSNTEAFF
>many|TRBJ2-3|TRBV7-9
CASSGRTGAYTDTQYF
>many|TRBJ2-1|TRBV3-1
CASSRLLYNEQFF
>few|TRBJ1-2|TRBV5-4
CASSLDGHPNYGYTF
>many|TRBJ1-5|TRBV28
CASSLSSGGFNQPQHF
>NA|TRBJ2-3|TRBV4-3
CASSQDFVASLTTDTQYF
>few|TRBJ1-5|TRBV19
CASSGTIGQPQHF
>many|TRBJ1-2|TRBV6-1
CASSVTGYNGYGYTF
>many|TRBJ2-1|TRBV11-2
CASSDLFRTSGMNEQFF
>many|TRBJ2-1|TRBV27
CASRTGLAGAYEQFF
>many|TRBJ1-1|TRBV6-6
CASSYRVGEAFF
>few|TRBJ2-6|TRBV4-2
CASSRDNSGANVLTF
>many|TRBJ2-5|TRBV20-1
CSARWTSFSSGETQYF
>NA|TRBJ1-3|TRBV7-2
CASSLGAGTETGNTIYF
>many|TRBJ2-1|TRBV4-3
CASSQLTGEGEQFF
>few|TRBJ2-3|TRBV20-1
CSATSGTGVRDTQYF
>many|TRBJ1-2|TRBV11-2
CASSRGTTWDYGYTF
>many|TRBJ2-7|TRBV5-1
CASSLDLAATYEQYF